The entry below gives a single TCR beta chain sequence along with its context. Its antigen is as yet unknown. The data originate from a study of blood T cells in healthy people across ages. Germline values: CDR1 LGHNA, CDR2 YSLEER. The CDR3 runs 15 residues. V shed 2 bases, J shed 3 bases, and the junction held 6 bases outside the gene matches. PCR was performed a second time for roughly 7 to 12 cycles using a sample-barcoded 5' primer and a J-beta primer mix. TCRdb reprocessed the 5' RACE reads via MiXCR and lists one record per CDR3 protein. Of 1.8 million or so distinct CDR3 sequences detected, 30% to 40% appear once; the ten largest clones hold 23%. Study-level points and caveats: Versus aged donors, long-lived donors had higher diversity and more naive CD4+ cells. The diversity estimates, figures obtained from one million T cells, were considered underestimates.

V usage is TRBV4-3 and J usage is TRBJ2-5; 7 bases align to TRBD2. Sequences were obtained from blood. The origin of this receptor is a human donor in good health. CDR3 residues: CASSQIWGGEETQYF. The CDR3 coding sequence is TGCGCCAGCAGCCAAATCTGGGGAGGGGAAGAGACCCAGTACTTC.